Listed below are T cell receptor beta chains from one sample, sequenced in a study of blood T cell repertoires in COVID-19. Produced via immunoSEQ multiplex PCR; TCRdb's table is partial and in-frame only. The table lists under 450,000 clones, more than 75% of them singletons. The sample comprised PBMCs or T cells enriched from blood (not recorded which). These receptors were collected from a woman aged 25 to 39 who had recovered from COVID-19. Each CDR3 is given with its conserved first and last residue. A D gene is named only where the DNA matches it firmly. The size field is filled for only some rows; it gives once, few, many or a size class.

D: -
V: TRBV3-1/TRBV3-2
size: -
J: TRBJ2-5
DNA: TGTGCCAGCAGCCAAGGCGCGGGGTTAACTAGTACGGAGACCCAGTACTTC
CDR3: CASSQGAGLTSTETQYF

D: -
V: TRBV20-1
size: -
J: TRBJ1-2
DNA: TGCAGTGCTAGACCCCCGTATGGCTACACCTTC
CDR3: CSARPPYGYTF

D: -
V: TRBV5-1
size: -
J: TRBJ1-5
DNA: TGCGCCAGCAGCTTGCAGGGTGCTAGCAATCAGCCCCAGCATTTT
CDR3: CASSLQGASNQPQHF

D: TRBD1
V: TRBV4-2
size: -
J: TRBJ2-5
DNA: TGTGCCAGCAGCCAGACCGACAGGGAAGAGACCCAGTACTTC
CDR3: CASSQTDREETQYF

D: TRBD2
V: TRBV4-1
size: once
J: TRBJ2-7
DNA: TGCGCCAGCAGCCAAGCTCTAGCGGGGGCTATAGGGGGCGAGCAGTACTTC
CDR3: CASSQALAGAIGGEQYF

D: TRBD2
V: TRBV9
size: -
J: TRBJ2-1
DNA: TGTGCCAGCAGCGTAGCCGGCGCTAGCGGGCAGGAGCAGTTCTTC
CDR3: CASSVAGASGQEQFF

D: TRBD1
V: TRBV5-1
size: few
J: TRBJ1-4
DNA: TGCGCCAGCAGCTTGGAGTACACAGGGGTTGAAAAACTGTTTTTT
CDR3: CASSLEYTGVEKLFF

D: TRBD1
V: TRBV15
size: -
J: TRBJ2-3
DNA: TGTGCCACCAGCTGGGGAGGGGACAGGGGCCCAGATACGCAGTATTTT
CDR3: CATSWGGDRGPDTQYF

D: TRBD2
V: TRBV5-4
size: -
J: TRBJ2-1
DNA: TGTGCCAGCAGCCCCCTGGCGGGGGGATTCTCCTACAATGAGCAGTTCTTC
CDR3: CASSPLAGGFSYNEQFF

D: -
V: TRBV6-5
size: -
J: TRBJ2-2
DNA: TGTGCCAGCAGTCAGAGACAGTTCGGGGAGCTGTTTTTT
CDR3: CASSQRQFGELFF

D: TRBD2
V: TRBV18
size: -
J: TRBJ2-1
DNA: TGTGCCAGCTCATCTGGGACTAGCTCCTACAATGAGCAGTTCTTC
CDR3: CASSSGTSSYNEQFF

D: TRBD2
V: TRBV7-6
size: -
J: TRBJ2-3
DNA: TGTGCCAGCAGTCGGACTAGCGGGGGACCCACAGATACGCAGTATTTT
CDR3: CASSRTSGGPTDTQYF

D: -
V: TRBV18
size: -
J: TRBJ2-7
DNA: TGTGCCAGCTCACCACCGGACAGAACCTACGAGCAGTACTTC
CDR3: CASSPPDRTYEQYF

D: -
V: TRBV27
size: -
J: TRBJ1-5
DNA: TGTGCCAGCAGTTTATCTCCAGTATGGCCCCAGCATTTT
CDR3: CASSLSPVWPQHF

D: -
V: TRBV27
size: -
J: TRBJ1-6
DNA: TGTGCCAGCAGTTTAGGGGGCGCGTCTTCACCCCTCCACTTT
CDR3: CASSLGGASSPLHF

D: TRBD1
V: TRBV5-1
size: once
J: TRBJ2-5
DNA: TGCGCCAGCAGCTTGGTGGTGGACAGGGAGGTCGAGACCCAGTACTTC
CDR3: CASSLVVDREVETQYF

D: TRBD2
V: TRBV11-2
size: -
J: TRBJ2-1
DNA: TGTGCCAGCAGCTTAGTGGCTAGCGGGGTTCGGAATGAGCAGTTCTTC
CDR3: CASSLVASGVRNEQFF

D: TRBD2
V: TRBV5-1
size: once
J: TRBJ2-7
DNA: TGCGCCAGCAGACCCCAAGTGGGCGGGAGGTCCTTAGCCAATGAGCAGTACTTC
CDR3: CASRPQVGGRSLANEQYF

D: TRBD1
V: TRBV28
size: -
J: TRBJ1-1
DNA: TGTGCCAGCACTTTATATAGGACAGGGAACACTGAAGCTTTCTTT
CDR3: CASTLYRTGNTEAFF